Presented here are 10 T cell receptor beta chains from one specimen sequenced in a study of tumor-infiltrating lymphocytes in primary liver carcinoma. Total RNA and DNA came together from around 20-30 mg of bulk tissue without cell sorting. Starting from 450 to 500 ng of total RNA, TCR beta cDNA was produced with a primer in the constant region. What produced the TCR beta libraries was three nested multiplex PCR rounds using slightly modified ARM-PCR. A C-beta reverse primer was combined with TRBV1-TRBV30 forward primers in the first two PCR rounds, and each round had approximately 9 cycles. Each CDR3 protein is one row after TCRdb ran MiXCR on the multiplex PCR reads. Of roughly 20,000 distinct CDR3 sequences in the sample, 75% to 80% were seen once. The sample consisted of liver tumor tissue from sampling region 1. Subset noted: tumor region T1, superior pole. Every receptor here comes from a woman aged 30 to 39 with primary liver carcinoma and hepatitis B virus infection.

As to this clonotype: One junction end does not reproduce the germline sequence, and a read error may be involved. The CDR3 is CASSNPATSGSRTYTQYF. CDR3 in DNA: TGTGCCAGCAGTAACCCGGCGACTAGCGGGAGTCGGACATATACACAGTATTTT. The chain is built from TRBV5-4 and TRBJ2-3, with 12 bases fitting TRBD2. The germline V gene encodes CDR1 SGHNT and CDR2 YYREEE (reference sequence). CDR3 length: 18 amino acids.

Comments on this clonotype: One end of the junction is discordant with germline, which a read error may explain. The rearrangement links TRBV30 to TRBJ2-3; tentatively, D is TRBD1 or TRBD2 (5 bases each). Germline V gene lookup returns CDR1 GTSNPN and CDR2 SVGIG (reference sequence). CDR3 length: 14 amino acids. CDR3 nucleotide sequence: TGTGCCTGGGGTCCGGGGACGGGCACGGATACGCAGTATTTT. Translated: CAWGPGTGTDTQYF.

The rearrangement uses TRBV6-6 and TRBJ2-1; D is possibly TRBD2 (6 bases). Trimming removed 7 bases from V and 1 base from J, with 11 bases in between. CDR3 size: 14 residues. CDR1 and CDR2 from the germline V gene are MNHNY and SVGAGI (reference sequence). CDR3 loop: CASTHGGSYNEQFF. CDR3 sequence (DNA): TGTGCCAGCACCCACGGGGGTTCCTACAATGAGCAGTTCTTC.

A word on this clonotype: A much larger clone differs from this one at a single base, so this may be a read error. The chain uses TRBV20-1 and TRBJ2-1, with TRBD2 as a possible D gene (6 bases). The CDR3 runs to 11 residues. Germline V gene data show CDR1 as DFQATT and CDR2 as SNEGSKA (reference sequence). The CDR3 sequence: CRPEAGNEQFF. Here the CDR3 DNA reads TGCAGGCCAGAAGCGGGCAATGAGCAGTTCTTC.

CDR3 coding DNA: TGTGCCAGCAGTAAGGAGGACAGGGCCCGCACCGGGGAGCTGTTTTTT. Its protein is CASSKEDRARTGELFF. J is TRBJ2-2 and V is TRBV21-1; the D call of TRBD1 is as the table states it, not checked on the DNA. TRBV21-1 is a pseudogene segment. This CDR3 is 16 amino acids long.

This clonotype was detected a few times. The rearrangement links TRBV28 to TRBJ2-7, with D maybe TRBD2 (5 bases). This CDR3 region has 11 residues. V was cut by 5 bases and J by 5 bases, with 7 bases left in between. Germline CDR1 is MDHEN and CDR2 is SYDVKM. CDR3 in DNA: TGTGCCAGCAGTCCCGGGGACGAGCAGTACTTC. Protein sequence: CASSPGDEQYF.

This clonotype was counted a single time. Compared with germline, one end of the junction differs, possibly owing to a read error. This chain links TRBV11-2 with TRBJ2-3; 7 bases are a match to TRBD2. Germline V lookup: CDR1 SGHAT, CDR2 FQNNGV. CDR3 length: 16 amino acids. The CDR3, as DNA: TGTGCCAACAGCGCGGGAGTAGTGGGTATTGTTGATACGCAGTATTTT. The encoded protein is CANSAGVVGIVDTQYF.

The chain joins TRBV29-1 to TRBJ2-5; no firm D call. From germline, CDR1 is SQVTM and CDR2 ANQGSEA. The CDR3 is 16 amino acids. The germline V and J ends were trimmed by 0 bases and 1 base, with 15 bases remaining between them. The CDR3 region has the DNA TGCAGCGTTGAAGACTCCCTGTTAGGCGTCCAAGAGACCCAGTACTTC. Translated: CSVEDSLLGVQETQYF.

CDR3 nucleotide sequence: TGTGCCAGCAGTTTATTATCGGGAGGGCCTCCCTACGAGCAGTACTTC. This sequence encodes CASSLLSGGPPYEQYF. The chain combines TRBV12-3 or TRBV12-4 with TRBJ2-7; TRBD2 aligns across 8 bases. The CDR3 totals 16 residues. Trimming at V came to 2 bases and at J to 2 bases, leaving 8 bases not matched to a gene.

Remarks on this clonotype: Its ends do not fully match the called genes, so a read error is possible. This chain connects TRBV11-3 to TRBJ1-6; no clear D gene. The germline gives CDR1 SGHNT, CDR2 YENEEA. There are 15 residues in the CDR3. CDR3 sequence reads: CASSFKWSYSSPLHF. The CDR3 DNA follows: TGTGCCAGCAGCTTTAAGTGGAGTTATAGTTCACCTCTCCACTTT.